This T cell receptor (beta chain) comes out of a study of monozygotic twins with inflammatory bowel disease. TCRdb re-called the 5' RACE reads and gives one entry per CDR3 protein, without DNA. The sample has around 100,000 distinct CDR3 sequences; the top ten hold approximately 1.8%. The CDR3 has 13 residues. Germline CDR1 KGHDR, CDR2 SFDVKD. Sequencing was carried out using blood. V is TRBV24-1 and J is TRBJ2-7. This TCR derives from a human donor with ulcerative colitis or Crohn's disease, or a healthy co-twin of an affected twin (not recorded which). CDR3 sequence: CATSDGSAYEQYF.